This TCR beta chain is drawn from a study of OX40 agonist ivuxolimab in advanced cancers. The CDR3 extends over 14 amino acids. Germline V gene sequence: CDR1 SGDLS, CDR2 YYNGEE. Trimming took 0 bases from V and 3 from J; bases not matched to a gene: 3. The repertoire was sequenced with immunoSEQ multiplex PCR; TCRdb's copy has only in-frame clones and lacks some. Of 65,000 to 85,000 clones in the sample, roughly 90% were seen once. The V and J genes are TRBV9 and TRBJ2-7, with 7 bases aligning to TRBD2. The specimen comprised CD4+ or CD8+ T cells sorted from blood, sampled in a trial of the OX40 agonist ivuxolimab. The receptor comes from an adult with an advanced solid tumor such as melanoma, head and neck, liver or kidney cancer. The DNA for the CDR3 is TGTGCCAGCAGCGTAGCGGGCGGGGGCTACGAGCAGTACTTC. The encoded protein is CASSVAGGGYEQYF.